One T cell receptor (beta chain) is described in this entry. The source of the sample is a study of cytomegalovirus exposure and HLA in healthy donors. Repertoires were generated with immunoSEQ multiplex PCR, while TCRdb's copy carries only in-frame clones and drops some. The data contain 200,000 to 250,000 clones, around four fifths of them singletons. The CDR3 loop spans 16 amino acids. Trimming pared 3 bases from V and 2 bases from J, leaving 13 bases between. The germline CDR1 and CDR2 sequences are SGHAT and FQNNGV. Input material: PBMCs. The chain joins TRBV11-2 to TRBJ2-2; the D gene is possibly TRBD2 (6 bases). The TCR originated in a woman aged 30 to 39 in good health and CMV-seropositive. CDR3 residues: CASSFPSGTNTGELFF. For the CDR3, the DNA is TGTGCCAGCAGCTTCCCTTCCGGGACTAACACCGGGGAGCTGTTTTTT.